Below, one T cell receptor (beta chain) is given with its context. This sample was taken from a study of T cells in localized non-small cell lung cancer. Data came from immunoSEQ multiplex PCR; TCRdb stores just in-frame clones and leaves some out. The data hold around 2,200 clones, with about a sixth observed a single time. The V end was cut by 0 bases, the J end by 3 bases, with 8 bases between. Per the germline V gene, CDR1 is MGHRA and CDR2 is YSYEKL. CDR3 size: 14 residues. This specimen consisted of normal lung tissue next to the tumor, obtained before any cancer treatment. The rearrangement joins TRBV4-1 to TRBJ1-1; perhaps TRBD1 as D (5 bases). The sequence derives from a male donor older than 55 with stage I non-small cell lung cancer. The CDR3 loop reads CASSQDGTYTEAFF. DNA of the CDR3: TGCGCCAGCAGCCAAGATGGGACCTACACTGAAGCTTTCTTT.